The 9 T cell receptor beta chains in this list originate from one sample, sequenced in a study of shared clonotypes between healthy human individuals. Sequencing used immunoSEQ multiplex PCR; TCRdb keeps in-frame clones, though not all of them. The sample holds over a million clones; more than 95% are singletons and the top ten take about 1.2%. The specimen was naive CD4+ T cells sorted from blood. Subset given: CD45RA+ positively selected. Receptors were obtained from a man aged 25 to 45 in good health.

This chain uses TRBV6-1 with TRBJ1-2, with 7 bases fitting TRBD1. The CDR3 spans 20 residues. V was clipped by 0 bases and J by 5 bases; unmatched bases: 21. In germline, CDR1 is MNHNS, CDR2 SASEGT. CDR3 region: CASSEALLGQLVQKAYGYTF. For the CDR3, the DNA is TGTGCCAGCAGTGAAGCGCTTCTGGGACAGCTAGTCCAGAAAGCGTATGGCTACACCTTC.

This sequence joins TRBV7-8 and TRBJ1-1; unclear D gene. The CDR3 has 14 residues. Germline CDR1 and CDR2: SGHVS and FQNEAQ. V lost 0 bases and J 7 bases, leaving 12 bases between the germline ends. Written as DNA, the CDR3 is TGTGCCAGCAGCTTAGCTCGTGGGAGGGTTGAAGCTTTCTTT. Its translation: CASSLARGRVEAFF.

In DNA, the CDR3 is TGTGCCAGCAGGGGAATCCAGGGGGAGTACTTC. Its protein product is CASRGIQGEYF. The V call is TRBV25-1, the J call TRBJ2-7, with TRBD1 matching 7 bases. The germline CDR1 and CDR2 sequences are MGHDK and SYGVNS. With V trimmed by 6 bases and J by 11 bases, 7 bases remained unmatched. This CDR3 is 11 amino acids long.

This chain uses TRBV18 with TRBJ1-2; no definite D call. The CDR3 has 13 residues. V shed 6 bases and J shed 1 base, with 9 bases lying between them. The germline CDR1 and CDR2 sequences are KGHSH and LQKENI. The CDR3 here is CASSLGDNYGYTF. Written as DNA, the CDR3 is TGTGCCAGCTCGCTAGGAGATAACTATGGCTACACCTTC.

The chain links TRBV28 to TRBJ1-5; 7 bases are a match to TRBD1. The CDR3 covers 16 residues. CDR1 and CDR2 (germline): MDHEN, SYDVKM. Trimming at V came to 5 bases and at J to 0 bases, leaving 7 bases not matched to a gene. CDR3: CASSPHTGDSNQPQHF. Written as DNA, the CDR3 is TGTGCCAGCAGTCCTCACACAGGGGATAGCAATCAGCCCCAGCATTTT.

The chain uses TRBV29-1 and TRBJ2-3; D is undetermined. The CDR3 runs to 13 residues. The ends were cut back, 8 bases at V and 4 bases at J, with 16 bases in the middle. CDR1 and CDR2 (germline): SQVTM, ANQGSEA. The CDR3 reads CSTPKEGSDTQYF. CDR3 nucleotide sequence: TGCAGCACCCCGAAAGAAGGGTCAGATACGCAGTATTTT.

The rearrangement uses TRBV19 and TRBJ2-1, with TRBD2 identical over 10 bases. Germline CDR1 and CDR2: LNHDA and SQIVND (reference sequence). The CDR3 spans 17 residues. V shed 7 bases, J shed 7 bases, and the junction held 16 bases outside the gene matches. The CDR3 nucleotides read TGTGCCAGTACCAGCACCCTCCTAGCGGGAGTGGTAAATGAGCAGTTCTTC. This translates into CASTSTLLAGVVNEQFF.

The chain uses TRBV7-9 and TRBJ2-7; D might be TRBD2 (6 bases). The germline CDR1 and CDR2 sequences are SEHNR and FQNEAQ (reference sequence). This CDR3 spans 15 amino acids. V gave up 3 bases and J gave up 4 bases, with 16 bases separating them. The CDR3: CASSLFFGGSYEQYF. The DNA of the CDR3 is TGTGCCAGCAGCTTGTTTTTCGGGGGTTCGTACGAGCAGTACTTC.

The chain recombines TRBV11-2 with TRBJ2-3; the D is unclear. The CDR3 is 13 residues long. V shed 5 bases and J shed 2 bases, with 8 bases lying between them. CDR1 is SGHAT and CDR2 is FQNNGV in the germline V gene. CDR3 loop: CASSVTPTDTQYF. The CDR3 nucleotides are TGTGCCAGCAGCGTGACCCCCACAGATACGCAGTATTTT.